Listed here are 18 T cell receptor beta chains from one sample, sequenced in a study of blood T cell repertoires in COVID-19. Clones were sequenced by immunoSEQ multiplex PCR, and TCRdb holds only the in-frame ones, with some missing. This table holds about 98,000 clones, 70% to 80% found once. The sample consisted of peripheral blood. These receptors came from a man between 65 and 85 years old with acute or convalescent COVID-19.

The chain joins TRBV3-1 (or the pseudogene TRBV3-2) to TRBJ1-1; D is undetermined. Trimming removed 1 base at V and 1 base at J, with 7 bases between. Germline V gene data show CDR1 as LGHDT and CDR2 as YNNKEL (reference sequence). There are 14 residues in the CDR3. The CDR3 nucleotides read TGTGCCAGCAGCCAAGGGTGGAGGAACACTGAAGCTTTCTTT. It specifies CASSQGWRNTEAFF.

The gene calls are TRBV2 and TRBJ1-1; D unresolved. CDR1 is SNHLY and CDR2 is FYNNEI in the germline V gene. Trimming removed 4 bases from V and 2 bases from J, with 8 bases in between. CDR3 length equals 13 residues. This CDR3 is CASSAEGNTEAFF. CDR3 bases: TGTGCCAGCAGTGCGGAGGGAAACACTGAAGCTTTCTTT. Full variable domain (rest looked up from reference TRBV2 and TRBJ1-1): EPEVTQTPSHQVTQMGQEVILRCVPISNHLYFYWYRQILGQKVEFLVSFYNNEISEKSEIFDDQFSVERPDGSNFTLKIRSTKLEDSAMYFCASSAEGNTEAFFGQGTRLTVV.

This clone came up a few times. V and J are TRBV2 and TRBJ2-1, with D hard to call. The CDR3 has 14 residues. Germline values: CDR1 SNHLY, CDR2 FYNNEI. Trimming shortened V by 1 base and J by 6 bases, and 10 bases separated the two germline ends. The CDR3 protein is CASSEDRYLNEQFF. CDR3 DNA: TGTGCCAGCAGTGAAGATCGGTACCTCAATGAGCAGTTCTTC.

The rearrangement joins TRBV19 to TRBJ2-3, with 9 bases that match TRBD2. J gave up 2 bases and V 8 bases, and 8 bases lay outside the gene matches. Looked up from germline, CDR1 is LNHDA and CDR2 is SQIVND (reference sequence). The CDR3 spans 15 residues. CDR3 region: CASAPSGTTTDTQYF. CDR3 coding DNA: TGTGCCAGTGCGCCTAGCGGGACCACCACAGATACGCAGTATTTT.

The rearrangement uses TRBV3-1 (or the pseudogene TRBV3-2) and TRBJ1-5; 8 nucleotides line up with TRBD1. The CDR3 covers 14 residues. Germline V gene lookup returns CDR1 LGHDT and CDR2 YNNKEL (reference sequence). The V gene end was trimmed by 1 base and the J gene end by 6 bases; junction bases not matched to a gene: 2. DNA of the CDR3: TGTGCCAGCAGCCAAGCAGGGGGCGGTCAGCCCCAGCATTTT. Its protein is CASSQAGGGQPQHF.

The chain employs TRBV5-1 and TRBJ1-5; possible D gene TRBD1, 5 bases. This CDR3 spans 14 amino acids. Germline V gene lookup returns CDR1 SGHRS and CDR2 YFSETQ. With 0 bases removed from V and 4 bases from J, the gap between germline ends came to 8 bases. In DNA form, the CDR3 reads TGCGCCAGCAGCTTGGCCGGGGGGAATCAGCCCCAGCATTTT. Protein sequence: CASSLAGGNQPQHF.

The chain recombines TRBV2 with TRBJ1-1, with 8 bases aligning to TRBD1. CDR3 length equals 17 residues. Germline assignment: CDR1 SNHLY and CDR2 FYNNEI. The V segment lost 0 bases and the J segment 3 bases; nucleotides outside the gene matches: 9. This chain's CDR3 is CASSEALLGQGYTEAFF. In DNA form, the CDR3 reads TGTGCCAGCAGTGAAGCGCTTCTTGGACAGGGCTACACTGAAGCTTTCTTT.

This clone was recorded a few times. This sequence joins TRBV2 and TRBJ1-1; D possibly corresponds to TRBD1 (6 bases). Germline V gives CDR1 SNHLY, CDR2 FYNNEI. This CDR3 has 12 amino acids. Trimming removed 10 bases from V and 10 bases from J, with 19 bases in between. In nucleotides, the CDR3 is TGTGCCACGCAGGACAGCCCACCCGGAGCTTTCTTT. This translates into CATQDSPPGAFF. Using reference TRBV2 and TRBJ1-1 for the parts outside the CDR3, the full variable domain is EPEVTQTPSHQVTQMGQEVILRCVPISNHLYFYWYRQILGQKVEFLVSFYNNEISEKSEIFDDQFSVERPDGSNFTLKIRSTKLEDSAMYFCATQDSPPGAFFGQGTRLTVV.

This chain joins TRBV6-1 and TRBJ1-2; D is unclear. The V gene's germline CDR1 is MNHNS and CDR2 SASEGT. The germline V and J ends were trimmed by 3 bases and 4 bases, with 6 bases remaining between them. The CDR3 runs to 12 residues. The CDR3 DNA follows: TGTGCCAGCAGTGATCGCGTCTATGGCTACACCTTC. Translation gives CASSDRVYGYTF.

The DNA for the CDR3 is TGTGCCAGCAGTTTCAACAGGGGGCTGCGTAAGAGGGGGAGAAACATTCAGTACTTC. Translation gives CASSFNRGLRKRGRNIQYF. V usage is TRBV6-2 or TRBV6-3 and J usage is TRBJ2-4, with TRBD1 identical over 9 bases. V was pared by 4 bases and J by 6 bases, with 19 bases of the junction left unmatched. The CDR3 totals 19 residues. The V gene's germline CDR1 is MNHEY and CDR2 SVGEGT.

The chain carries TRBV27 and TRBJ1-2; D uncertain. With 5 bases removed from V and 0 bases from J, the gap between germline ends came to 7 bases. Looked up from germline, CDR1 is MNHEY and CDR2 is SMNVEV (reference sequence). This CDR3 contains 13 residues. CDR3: CASSPRANYGYTF. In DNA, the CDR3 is TGTGCCAGCAGTCCACGGGCTAACTATGGCTACACCTTC.

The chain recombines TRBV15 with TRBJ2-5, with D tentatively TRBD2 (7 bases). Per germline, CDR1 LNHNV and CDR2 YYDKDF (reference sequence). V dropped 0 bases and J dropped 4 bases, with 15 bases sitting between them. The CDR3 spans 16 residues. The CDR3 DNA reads TGTGCCACCAGCAGAGATGGGGGAGGGGGTTCAGAGACCCAGTACTTC. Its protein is CATSRDGGGGSETQYF. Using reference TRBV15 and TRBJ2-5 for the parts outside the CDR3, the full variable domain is DAMVIQNPRYQVTQFGKPVTLSCSQTLNHNVMYWYQQKSSQAPKLLFHYYDKDFNNEADTPDNFQSRRPNTSFCFLDIRSPGLGDTAMYLCATSRDGGGGSETQYFGPGTRLLVL.

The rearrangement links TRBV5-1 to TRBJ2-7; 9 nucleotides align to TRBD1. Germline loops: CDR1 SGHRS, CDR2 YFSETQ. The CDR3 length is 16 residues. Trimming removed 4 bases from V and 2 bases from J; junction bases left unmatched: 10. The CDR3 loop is CASSLGQGLRTYEQYF. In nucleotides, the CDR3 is TGCGCCAGCAGCCTTGGACAGGGGTTAAGGACCTACGAGCAGTACTTC.

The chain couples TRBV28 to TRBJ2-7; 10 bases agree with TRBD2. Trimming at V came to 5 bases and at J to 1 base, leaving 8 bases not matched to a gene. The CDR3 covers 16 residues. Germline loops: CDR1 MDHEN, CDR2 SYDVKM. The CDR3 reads CASSLPGTSVSYEQYF. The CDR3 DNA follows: TGTGCCAGCAGTCTACCCGGGACTAGCGTTTCCTACGAGCAGTACTTC.

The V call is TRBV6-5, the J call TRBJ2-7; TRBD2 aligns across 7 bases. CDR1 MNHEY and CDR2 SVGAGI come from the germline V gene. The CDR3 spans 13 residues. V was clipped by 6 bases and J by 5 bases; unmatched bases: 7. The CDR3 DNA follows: TGTGCCAGCAGAGCCCGGGGGGAAGACGAGCAGTACTTC. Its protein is CASRARGEDEQYF.

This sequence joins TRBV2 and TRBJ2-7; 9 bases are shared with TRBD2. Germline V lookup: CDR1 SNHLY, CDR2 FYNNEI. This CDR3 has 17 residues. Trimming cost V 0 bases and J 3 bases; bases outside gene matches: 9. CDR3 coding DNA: TGTGCCAGCAGTGAAGCGCTAATAATAGCGGGGGTCTACGAGCAGTACTTC. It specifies CASSEALIIAGVYEQYF.

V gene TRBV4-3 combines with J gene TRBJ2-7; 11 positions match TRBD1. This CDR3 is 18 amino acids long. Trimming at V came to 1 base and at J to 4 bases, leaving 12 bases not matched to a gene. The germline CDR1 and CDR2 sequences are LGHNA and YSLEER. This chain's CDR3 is CASSQAVTRGQGAYEQYF. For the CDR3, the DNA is TGCGCCAGCAGCCAAGCCGTGACCCGAGGACAGGGGGCATACGAGCAGTACTTC.

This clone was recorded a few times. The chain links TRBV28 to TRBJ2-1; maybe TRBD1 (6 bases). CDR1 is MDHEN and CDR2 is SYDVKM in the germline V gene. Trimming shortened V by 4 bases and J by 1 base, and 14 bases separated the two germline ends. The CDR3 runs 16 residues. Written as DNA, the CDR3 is TGTGCCAGCAGTTCTCACGGACAGCAATCCTACAATGAGCAGTTCTTC. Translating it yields CASSSHGQQSYNEQFF.